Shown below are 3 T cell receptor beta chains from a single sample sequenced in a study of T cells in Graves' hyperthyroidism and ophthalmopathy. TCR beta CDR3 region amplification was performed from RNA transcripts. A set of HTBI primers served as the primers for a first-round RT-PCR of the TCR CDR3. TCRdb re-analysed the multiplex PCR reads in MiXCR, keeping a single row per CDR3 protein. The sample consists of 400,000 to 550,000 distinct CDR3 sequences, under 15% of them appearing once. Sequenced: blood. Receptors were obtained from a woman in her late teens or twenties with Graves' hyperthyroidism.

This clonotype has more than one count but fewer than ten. CDR3 loop: CSAIHGGNQPQHF. The CDR3 coding sequence is TGCAGTGCTATTCACGGGGGTAATCAGCCCCAGCATTTT. V and J are TRBV20-1 and TRBJ1-5; weak D call: TRBD1 (5 bases). Germline V gene lookup returns CDR1 DFQATT and CDR2 SNEGSKA (reference sequence). Trimming removed 4 bases from V and 4 bases from J, with 11 bases in between. The CDR3 sequence is 13 residues long.

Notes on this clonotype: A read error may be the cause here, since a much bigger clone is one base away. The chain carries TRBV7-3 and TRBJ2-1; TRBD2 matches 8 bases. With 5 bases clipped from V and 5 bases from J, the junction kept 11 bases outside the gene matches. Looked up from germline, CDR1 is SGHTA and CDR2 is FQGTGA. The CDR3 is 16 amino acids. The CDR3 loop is CASSDPSGSIHNEQFF. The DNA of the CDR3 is TGTGCCAGCAGCGACCCCAGCGGGAGCATCCACAATGAGCAGTTCTTC. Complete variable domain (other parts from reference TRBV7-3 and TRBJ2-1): GAGVSQTPSNKVTEKGKYVELRCDPISGHTALYWYRQSLGQGPEFLIYFQGTGAADDSGLPNDRFFAVRPEGSVSTLKIQRTERGDSAVYLCASSDPSGSIHNEQFFGPGTRLTVL.

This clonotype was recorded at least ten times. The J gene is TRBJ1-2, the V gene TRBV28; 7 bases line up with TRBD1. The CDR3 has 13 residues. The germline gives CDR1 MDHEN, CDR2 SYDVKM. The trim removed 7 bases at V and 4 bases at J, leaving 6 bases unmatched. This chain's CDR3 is CASNRQGVYGYTF. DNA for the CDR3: TGTGCCAGCAACAGACAGGGTGTCTATGGCTACACCTTC.